Described below is a single T cell receptor beta chain sequence and its context. Its target is not known. This sample is part of a study of vaccination and CD4 T cells after COVID-19. About the study: Sampling after COVID took place at a median of around 91 days (range 35 to 161) following diagnosis. The cells in question were stimulated using overlapping spike peptides derived from SARS-CoV-2, HCoV-NL63, HCoV-OC43 and HCoV-229E.

The CDR3 contains 16 residues. In germline, CDR1 is MNHNY, CDR2 SVGAGI (reference sequence). The V end lost 5 bases, the J end lost 0 bases, and 14 bases lay between the germline ends. Described treatment: roughly 11-day PBMC culture with coronavirus spike peptide pools or control peptides (ViraFEST assay). Oncomine TCR Beta short-read sequencing was applied to DNA from cultured CD4+ T cells. TCRdb reprocessed the PCR reads via MiXCR and lists one record per CDR3 protein. Among about 26,000 distinct CDR3 sequences listed, about 50% were seen once. Study observations and caveats: Within the convalescent patients, spike mono-reactivity was found in 304 of 307 vaccine-specific clones.

J is TRBJ1-5 and V is TRBV6-6, with D uncertain. The starting material was CD4+ T cells from blood, cultured in vitro, obtained before SARS-CoV-2 vaccination. The origin of this receptor is a human donor who received a COVID-19 vaccine. CDR3 DNA: TGTGCCAGCAGTGAAGGGATTGAGTATAGCAATCAGCCCCAGCATTTT. Translating gives CASSEGIEYSNQPQHF.